This is a list of T cell receptor beta chains from one sample in a study of graft-versus-host responses after intestinal transplantation. Antigen specificity for these receptors is unknown. The method was immunoSEQ multiplex PCR; TCRdb's version includes in-frame clones alone and lacks a portion of them. Of 70,000 or so clones listed, about 87% are singletons. The material was unstimulated CD4+ T cells sorted from spleen or lymph node cells, obtained before transplant. These receptors came from a human donor who was the organ donor for an intestinal transplant. Both conserved end residues are part of each CDR3. D genes are given only for firm matches. Size is stated for part of the rows, as once, few or many counts, or as a class when the clone is expanded.

J gene,V gene,D gene,clone size,CDR3 protein,CDR3 DNA
TRBJ2-2,TRBV6-5,-,-,CATTDSNTGELFF,TGTGCCACGACTGACAGTAACACCGGGGAGCTGTTTTTT
TRBJ2-5,TRBV7-7,TRBD2,-,CASSLGLAGGQETQYF,TGTGCTAGCAGCTTGGGTCTAGCGGGGGGACAAGAGACCCAGTACTTC
TRBJ2-2,TRBV29-1,TRBD1,-,CSVQYDRVGPGELFF,TGCAGCGTTCAATACGACAGGGTAGGACCCGGGGAGCTGTTTTTT
TRBJ1-3,TRBV25-1,TRBD1,-,CASSEDRAGAGNTIYF,TGTGCCAGCAGTGAGGACAGGGCTGGGGCTGGAAACACCATATATTTT
TRBJ1-1,TRBV19,-,-,CASSIPGRGTEAFF,TGTGCCAGTAGTATCCCAGGGAGGGGCACTGAAGCTTTCTTT
TRBJ1-5,TRBV30,-,-,CAWGRQYNQPQHF,TGTGCCTGGGGAAGACAGTACAATCAGCCCCAGCATTTT
TRBJ2-1,TRBV2,TRBD2,-,CASSAYLAGEYNEQFF,TGTGCCAGCAGCGCCTACCTAGCGGGGGAGTACAATGAGCAGTTCTTC
TRBJ1-5,TRBV28,TRBD1,-,CASSRDRGPINQPQHF,TGTGCCAGCAGTCGGGACAGGGGACCTATCAATCAGCCCCAGCATTTT
TRBJ2-2,TRBV9,-,-,CASSVMGAERTGELFF,TGTGCCAGCAGCGTAATGGGGGCTGAGAGGACCGGGGAGCTGTTTTTT
TRBJ1-6,TRBV5-4,-,-,CASSPGSSYNSPLHF,TGTGCCAGCAGCCCCGGGAGCTCCTATAATTCACCCCTCCACTTT
TRBJ1-2,TRBV6-5,TRBD1,once,CASRKTGGIYGYTF,TGTGCCAGCAGAAAGACAGGGGGGATTTATGGCTACACCTTC
TRBJ1-5,TRBV2,-,-,CASSEGAANQPQHF,TGTGCCAGCAGTGAAGGAGCTGCGAATCAGCCCCAGCATTTT
TRBJ2-2,TRBV2,-,few,CASKVAGDITGELFF,TGTGCCAGCAAGGTAGCCGGGGATATCACCGGGGAGCTGTTTTTT
TRBJ2-1,TRBV9,TRBD2,-,CASSARLAGGVYNEQFF,TGTGCCAGCAGCGCCCGACTAGCGGGGGGCGTATACAATGAGCAGTTCTTC
TRBJ2-2,TRBV19,-,-,CASRRQFSANTGELFF,TGTGCCAGTAGGCGACAGTTCTCCGCGAACACCGGGGAGCTGTTTTTT
TRBJ1-3,TRBV9,TRBD1,-,CASSEGRGLTGNTIYF,TGTGCCAGCAGCGAGGGCAGGGGGCTTACTGGAAACACCATATATTTT
TRBJ1-2,TRBV7-3,TRBD1,once,CASSLKTGTANYGYTF,TGTGCCAGCAGCCTCAAGACAGGGACAGCTAACTATGGCTACACCTTC
TRBJ2-3,TRBV18,-,once,CASSPRLNTDTQYF,TGTGCCAGCTCACCACGACTAAACACAGATACGCAGTATTTT
TRBJ1-1,TRBV27,TRBD1,once,CASSSPGTGPNTEAFF,TGTGCCAGCAGCAGTCCCGGGACAGGGCCGAACACTGAAGCTTTCTTT
TRBJ1-6,TRBV4-2,TRBD1,-,CASSQDGDRVLQNSPLHF,TGTGCCAGCAGCCAAGATGGGGACAGGGTACTTCAGAATTCACCCCTCCACTTT
TRBJ2-2,TRBV30,TRBD1,-,CAWRVTGDRELFF,TGTGCCTGGAGAGTTACAGGGGACCGGGAGCTGTTTTTT
TRBJ2-5,TRBV19,-,-,CASSVAGTQQETQYF,TGTGCCAGTAGTGTAGCTGGGACACAACAAGAGACCCAGTACTTC
TRBJ1-3,TRBV7-2,TRBD1,-,CASSFTGASSGNTIYF,TGTGCCAGCAGCTTTACAGGGGCCAGCTCTGGAAACACCATATATTTT
TRBJ1-2,TRBV5-1,-,-,CASSLVQGDYGYTF,TGCGCCAGCAGCTTGGTTCAAGGGGACTATGGCTACACCTTC